The 29 T cell receptor beta chains reported below all come from one sample, sequenced in a study of beta chain features in type 1 diabetes. Expressed TCRB transcripts were sequenced because the entire RNA isolate underwent reverse transcription. The protocol was immunoSEQ multiplex PCR, while the TCRdb copy is restricted to in-frame clones and leaves out a portion. This sample has hundreds of thousands of clones; about 29% occur once, and the top ten carry roughly 0.06%. Sequencing was carried out using naive CD4+ T cells from blood. These receptors were collected from a man between 18 and 35 years old in good health.

The chain has TRBV25-1 and TRBJ2-5; TRBD2 matches 7 bases. The trim removed 5 bases at V and 5 bases at J, leaving 11 bases unmatched. This CDR3 contains 15 residues. Germline V lookup: CDR1 MGHDK, CDR2 SYGVNS. The CDR3 DNA follows: TGTGCCAGCAGTTACGCGTCTAGCGGAGCGGAGACCCAGTACTTC. It is translated as CASSYASSGAETQYF. Combining the CDR3 with reference TRBV25-1 and TRBJ2-5 gives the whole variable domain EADIYQTPRYLVIGTGKKITLECSQTMGHDKMYWYQQDPGMELHLIHYSYGVNSTEKGDLSSESTVSRIRTEHFPLTLESARPSHTSQYLCASSYASSGAETQYFGPGTRLLVL.

This clone has only a few counts. CDR3 DNA: TGTGCCTGGAGTAGACGCTCCGGCACAGATACGCAGTATTTT. This sequence encodes CAWSRRSGTDTQYF. This chain links TRBV30 with TRBJ2-3; D is unresolved. V lost 2 bases and J 1 base, leaving 10 bases between the germline ends. The CDR3 contains 14 residues. The germline CDR1 and CDR2 sequences are GTSNPN and SVGIG (reference sequence).

A note on this clone: Its ends do not fully match the called genes, so a read error is possible. J is TRBJ2-3 and V is TRBV5-1, with 9 bases lining up with TRBD1. The CDR3 runs to 12 residues. Germline V gene lookup returns CDR1 SGHRS and CDR2 YFSETQ. The CDR3: CASSFTGGPENF. In nucleotides, the CDR3 is TGCGCCAGCAGCTTCACAGGGGGCCCGGAAAATTTT.

The chain links TRBV6-5 to TRBJ2-7, with TRBD2 matching 7 bases. Looked up from germline, CDR1 is MNHEY and CDR2 is SVGAGI. CDR3 length equals 13 residues. The V gene end was trimmed by 6 bases and the J gene end by 4 bases; junction bases not matched to a gene: 6. The CDR3 protein is CASSSGLRYEQYF. As DNA, the CDR3 is TGTGCCAGCAGCTCGGGACTAAGATACGAGCAGTACTTC.

The table lists this clone with a few counts. The chain has TRBV19 and TRBJ2-1; D may be TRBD2 (6 bases). This CDR3 has 13 residues. Germline assignment: CDR1 LNHDA and CDR2 SQIVND (reference sequence). The V end lost 9 bases, the J end lost 3 bases, and 12 bases lay between the germline ends. CDR3 amino acids: CASFGTHYNEQFF. DNA for the CDR3: TGTGCCAGCTTCGGGACTCACTACAATGAGCAGTTCTTC.

The rearrangement links TRBV7-2 to TRBJ2-7, with 8 bases aligning to TRBD1. Unmatched junction bases numbered 12, after V lost 5 bases and J lost 9 bases. The V gene's germline CDR1 is SGHTA and CDR2 FQGNSA. CDR3 length: 14 residues. This chain's CDR3 is CASSPGGASSVQYF. The CDR3 DNA follows: TGTGCCAGCAGCCCAGGGGGCGCATCCTCTGTGCAGTACTTC.

Only one count was recorded for this clone. The rearrangement links TRBV30 to TRBJ2-7; 9 bases agree with TRBD2. J gave up 0 bases and V 4 bases, and 13 bases lay outside the gene matches. Germline CDR1 GTSNPN, CDR2 SVGIG (reference sequence). This CDR3 contains 17 residues. This CDR3 reads CAWIPQAGLAHSYEQYF. As DNA, the CDR3 is TGTGCCTGGATCCCTCAGGCGGGACTAGCCCACTCCTACGAGCAGTACTTC.

The genes are TRBV4-1 and TRBJ2-5; 13 nucleotides agree with TRBD2. This CDR3 comprises 16 residues. The germline gives CDR1 MGHRA, CDR2 YSYEKL. V dropped 0 bases and J dropped 4; count of bases not matched to a gene: 2. In nucleotides, the CDR3 is TGCGCCAGCAGCCAAGACAGGACTAGCGGGAGAGAGACCCAGTACTTC. Protein sequence: CASSQDRTSGRETQYF.

The chain joins TRBV30 to TRBJ2-3, with 7 bases aligning to TRBD1. The CDR3 has 15 amino acids. CDR1 and CDR2 from the germline V gene are GTSNPN and SVGIG (reference sequence). The V segment lost 0 bases and the J segment 9 bases; nucleotides outside the gene matches: 12. The CDR3 protein is CAWSVGRGLFRTQYF. Written as DNA, the CDR3 is TGTGCCTGGAGTGTAGGCAGGGGGTTATTCCGCACGCAGTATTTT.

This chain joins TRBV7-2 and TRBJ2-5; TRBD2 is a possible D gene (5 bases). Between the trimmed V and J ends, which lost 4 bases and 2 bases, there was a span of 17 bases. Germline loops: CDR1 SGHTA, CDR2 FQGNSA. The CDR3 has 16 residues. The CDR3 DNA reads as TGTGCCAGCAGCTGGGGAACCGGAGGCGGACAAGAGACCCAGTACTTC. Residues: CASSWGTGGGQETQYF.

This clone was counted a few times. V gene TRBV11-2 combines with J gene TRBJ2-1; D may match TRBD1 or TRBD2 (5 bases each). The CDR3 runs 13 residues. The germline V gene has CDR1 SGHAT and CDR2 FQNNGV. Trimming took 1 base from V and 12 from J, leaving 13 bases between them. The CDR3 region is CASSLGGARTQFF. The CDR3 bases are TGTGCCAGCAGCTTAGGAGGGGCTAGGACGCAGTTCTTC.

V usage is TRBV11-1 and J usage is TRBJ2-5, with TRBD2 identical over 8 bases. The CDR3 covers 17 residues. Germline CDR1 reads SGHAT; CDR2 reads FQDESV (reference sequence). Trimming at V came to 3 bases and at J to 1 base, leaving 10 bases not matched to a gene. In DNA form, the CDR3 reads TGTGCCAGCAGCTTCAGGCGGCTAGCGGGTCCCCAAGAGACCCAGTACTTC. As protein: CASSFRRLAGPQETQYF.

This sequence joins TRBV7-2 and TRBJ2-6; D is unclear. The CDR3 contains 15 residues. Trimming stripped 5 bases from V and 4 bases from J, with 12 bases between. Germline V gene data show CDR1 as SGHTA and CDR2 as FQGNSA. CDR3 protein: CASSPGPQGANVLTF. The CDR3 nucleotides read TGTGCCAGCAGCCCTGGACCCCAAGGGGCCAACGTCCTGACTTTC.

This clone occurred a few times. This chain joins TRBV20-1 and TRBJ2-7; 10 nucleotides match TRBD1. The CDR3 contains 11 residues. The germline V gene has CDR1 DFQATT and CDR2 SNEGSKA (reference sequence). J lost 7 bases, V lost 6 bases, and 3 bases had no gene match. CDR3 loop: CSAGTGDEQYF. CDR3 in DNA: TGCAGTGCCGGGACAGGGGATGAGCAGTACTTC.

A single count supports this clone. The chain joins TRBV7-6 to TRBJ2-3; possible D gene TRBD1, 8 bases. V lost 4 bases, J lost 1 base, and 12 bases lay in between. Germline lookup yields CDR1 SGHVS and CDR2 FNYEAQ. This CDR3 contains 15 residues. CDR3 region: CASSSTGGGTDTQYF. Here the CDR3 DNA reads TGTGCCAGCAGCTCTACAGGGGGGGGCACAGATACGCAGTATTTT.

V is TRBV15 and J is TRBJ2-7; 9 bases line up with TRBD1. This CDR3 comprises 15 residues. Germline CDR1 and CDR2: LNHNV and YYDKDF (reference sequence). V lost 1 base, J lost 2 bases, and 3 bases stayed unmatched. As DNA, the CDR3 is TGTGCCACCAGCAGAGCCGGGGACAGGGCCTACGAGCAGTACTTC. Translated: CATSRAGDRAYEQYF.

This clone was seen only a few times. V is TRBV25-1 and J is TRBJ2-1; D not resolved. Germline V lookup: CDR1 MGHDK, CDR2 SYGVNS. Between the trimmed V and J ends, which lost 7 bases and 0 bases, there was a span of 10 bases. This CDR3 region has 14 residues. The CDR3 reads CASMRESSYNEQFF. DNA for the CDR3: TGTGCCAGCATGAGAGAGAGCTCCTACAATGAGCAGTTCTTC.

This clone has only a few counts. This chain joins TRBV25-1 and TRBJ1-1; D is possibly TRBD1 (5 bases). The CDR3 loop spans 13 amino acids. Germline CDR1 and CDR2: MGHDK and SYGVNS. V was shortened by 8 bases and J by 3 bases, with 13 bases between the two germline ends. The DNA for the CDR3 is TGTGCCAGCCTTTCTCCGGGACACACTGAAGCTTTCTTT. This translates into CASLSPGHTEAFF.

V is TRBV5-1 and J is TRBJ2-5, with D perhaps given as TRBD1 or TRBD2 (5 bases each). V was cut by 5 bases and J by 4 bases, with 9 bases left in between. CDR3 length equals 12 residues. The germline gives CDR1 SGHRS, CDR2 YFSETQ. In nucleotides, the CDR3 is TGCGCCAGCAGACGGGACCGAGAGACCCAGTACTTC. It translates to CASRRDRETQYF. The variable domain in full, with the rest retrieved from reference TRBV5-1 and TRBJ2-5, is KAGVTQTPRYLIKTRGQQVTLSCSPISGHRSVSWYQQTPGQGLQFLFEYFSETQRNKGNFPGRFSGRQFSNSRSEMNVSTLELGDSALYLCASRRDRETQYFGPGTRLLVL.

In its sample, this clone was seen a few times. The chain recombines TRBV6-1 with TRBJ2-7; TRBD1 matches 9 bases. The ends lost 5 bases at V and 3 bases at J; junction bases unmatched: 2. Germline values: CDR1 MNHNS, CDR2 SASEGT. The CDR3 is 13 residues long. The DNA of the CDR3 is TGTGCCAGCAGTTGGGGACAGGGCTACGAGCAGTACTTC. Translation: CASSWGQGYEQYF.

The J gene is TRBJ2-3, the V gene TRBV11-2; TRBD2 matches at 8 bases. Germline V gene lookup returns CDR1 SGHAT and CDR2 FQNNGV. The CDR3 covers 16 residues. V lost 4 bases, J lost 3 bases, and 9 bases stayed unmatched. The CDR3 reads CASSYRTSLWTDTQYF. Written as DNA, the CDR3 is TGTGCCAGCAGCTATCGGACTAGCCTGTGGACAGATACGCAGTATTTT.

About this clone itself: The same CDR3 is also encoded by other DNA sequences in this sample. V usage is TRBV29-1 and J usage is TRBJ2-7; D possibly corresponds to TRBD1 (7 bases). The CDR3 has 14 residues. V gave up 4 bases and J gave up 0 bases, with 13 bases separating them. CDR1 is SQVTM and CDR2 is ANQGSEA in the germline V gene. CDR3 coding DNA: TGCAGCGTTGTAGGGCAGGGGGGCTCCTACGAGCAGTACTTC. Protein product: CSVVGQGGSYEQYF.

This clone was seen only a few times. The V call is TRBV10-3, the J call TRBJ2-3, with TRBD1 as a possible D gene (6 bases). Germline assignment: CDR1 ENHRY and CDR2 SYGVKD. V dropped 4 bases and J dropped 1 base, with 12 bases sitting between them. The length of the CDR3 is 15 residues. In DNA form, the CDR3 reads TGTGCCATCAGTGCGCTAGGGGGAGGCACAGATACGCAGTATTTT. It encodes CAISALGGGTDTQYF.

V gene TRBV30 combines with J gene TRBJ1-5; D call uncertain. This CDR3 is built from 16 residues. The V and J ends lost 0 bases and 1 base respectively, with 13 bases between them. CDR1 GTSNPN and CDR2 SVGIG come from the germline V gene (reference sequence). The CDR3 sequence: CAWSVRGGQSNQPQHF. As DNA, the CDR3 is TGTGCCTGGAGTGTACGGGGTGGCCAGAGCAATCAGCCCCAGCATTTT.

This clone was recorded a few times. The chain combines TRBV7-9 with TRBJ2-3; D gene ambiguous. Germline V gene sequence: CDR1 SEHNR, CDR2 FQNEAQ (reference sequence). The germline V and J ends were trimmed by 7 bases and 6 bases, with 17 bases remaining between them. This CDR3 is 14 amino acids long. The CDR3 DNA is TGTGCCAGCACTAAGATCACCAATCCGGATACGCAGTATTTT. Encoded protein: CASTKITNPDTQYF. The variable domain in full, with the rest retrieved from reference TRBV7-9 and TRBJ2-3, is DTGVSQNPRHKITKRGQNVTFRCDPISEHNRLYWYRQTLGQGPEFLTYFQNEAQLEKSRLLSDRFSAERPKGSFSTLEIQRTEQGDSAMYLCASTKITNPDTQYFGPGTRLTVL.

This clone was seen a few times. This chain links TRBV29-1 with TRBJ2-3, with a weak D call TRBD2 (5 bases). The CDR3 extends over 15 amino acids. V dropped 1 base and J dropped 0 bases, with 11 bases sitting between them. Germline V gives CDR1 SQVTM, CDR2 ANQGSEA. CDR3 nucleotide sequence: TGCAGCGTTGAAGGATGGAGCGGTAGCACAGATACGCAGTATTTT. Protein sequence: CSVEGWSGSTDTQYF.

In the case of this clone: Other DNA sequences in this specimen translate into the identical CDR3. The chain is built from TRBV30 and TRBJ2-1, with D tentatively TRBD1 (5 bases). The CDR3 totals 11 residues. Germline CDR1 GTSNPN, CDR2 SVGIG (reference sequence). Trimming took 3 bases from V and 6 from J, leaving 6 bases between them. CDR3 in amino acids: CAWSQGNEQFF. For the CDR3, the DNA is TGTGCCTGGAGCCAGGGCAATGAGCAGTTCTTC. Full variable domain (rest looked up from reference TRBV30 and TRBJ2-1): SQTIHQWPATLVQPVGSPLSLECTVEGTSNPNLYWYRQAAGRGLQLLFYSVGIGQISSEVPQNLSASRPQDRQFILSSKKLLLSDSGFYLCAWSQGNEQFFGPGTRLTVL.

This clone was seen a single time. The chain links TRBV5-1 to TRBJ2-2; D is unresolved. This CDR3 is built from 14 residues. The V and J ends lost 4 bases and 0 bases respectively, with 7 bases between them. Germline V CDR1 and CDR2: SGHRS, YFSETQ. This chain's CDR3 is CASSQGSNTGELFF. DNA for the CDR3: TGCGCCAGCAGCCAAGGTTCGAACACCGGGGAGCTGTTTTTT.

In DNA, the CDR3 is TGTGCCTGGAGCTTCGACAGAAATACGCAGTATTTT. This sequence encodes CAWSFDRNTQYF. This chain connects TRBV30 to TRBJ2-3, with D possibly matching TRBD1 (5 bases). CDR3 length: 12 residues. Trimming removed 3 bases at V and 7 bases at J, with 11 bases between. The germline V gene has CDR1 GTSNPN and CDR2 SVGIG (reference sequence). Drawing the rest from reference TRBV30 and TRBJ2-3, the complete variable domain is SQTIHQWPATLVQPVGSPLSLECTVEGTSNPNLYWYRQAAGRGLQLLFYSVGIGQISSEVPQNLSASRPQDRQFILSSKKLLLSDSGFYLCAWSFDRNTQYFGPGTRLTVL.